A single TCR beta chain is shown here with its context. Generated by immunoSEQ multiplex PCR, the TCRdb table keeps only in-frame clones and is missing some. The data show 120,000 or so clones, around 89% seen once. The data belong to a study of T cell responses to AZD1222 COVID-19 vaccine. This CDR3 comprises 14 residues. J gave up 2 bases and V 3 bases, and 2 bases lay outside the gene matches. The germline V gene encodes CDR1 MNHEY and CDR2 SMNVEV (reference sequence). The chain recombines TRBV27 with TRBJ2-7; 9 bases are a match to TRBD2. The clonotype originates from an adult in good health. The material was peripheral blood, obtained on day 0 of AZD1222 vaccination. The CDR3 region is CASSFSGRAYEQYF. In DNA form, the CDR3 reads TGTGCCAGCAGTTTTAGCGGGAGAGCCTACGAGCAGTACTTC.